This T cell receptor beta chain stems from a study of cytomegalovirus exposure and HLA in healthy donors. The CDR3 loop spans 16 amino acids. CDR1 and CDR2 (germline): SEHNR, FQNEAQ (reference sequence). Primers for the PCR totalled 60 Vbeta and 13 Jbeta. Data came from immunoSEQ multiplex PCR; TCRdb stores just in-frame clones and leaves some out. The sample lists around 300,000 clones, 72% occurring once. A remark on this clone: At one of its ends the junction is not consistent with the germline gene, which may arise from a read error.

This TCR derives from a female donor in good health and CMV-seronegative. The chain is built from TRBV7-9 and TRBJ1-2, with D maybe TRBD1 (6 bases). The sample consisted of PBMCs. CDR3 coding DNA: TGTTCCAGCAGCTTGGATGCCCGACAGGCTAACTATGGCTACACCTTC. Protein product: CSSSLDARQANYGYTF.